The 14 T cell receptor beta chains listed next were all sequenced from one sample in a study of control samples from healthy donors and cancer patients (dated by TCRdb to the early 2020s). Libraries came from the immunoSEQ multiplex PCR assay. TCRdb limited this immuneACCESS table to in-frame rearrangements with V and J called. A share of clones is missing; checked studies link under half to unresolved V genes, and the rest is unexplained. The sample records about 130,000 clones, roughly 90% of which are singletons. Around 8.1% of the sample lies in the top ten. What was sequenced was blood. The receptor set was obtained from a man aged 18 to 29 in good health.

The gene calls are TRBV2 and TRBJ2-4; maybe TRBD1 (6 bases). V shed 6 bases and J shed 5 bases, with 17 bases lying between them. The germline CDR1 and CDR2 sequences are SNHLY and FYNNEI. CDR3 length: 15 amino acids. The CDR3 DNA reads TGTGCCAGCAGGAGGGGGACCGGATTCGAAAACATTCAGTACTTC. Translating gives CASRRGTGFENIQYF.

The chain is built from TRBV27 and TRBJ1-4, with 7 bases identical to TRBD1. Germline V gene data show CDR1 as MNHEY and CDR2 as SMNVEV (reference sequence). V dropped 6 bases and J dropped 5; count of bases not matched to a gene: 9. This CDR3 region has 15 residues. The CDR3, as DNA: TGTGCCAGCAGCCAAGACAGGGTCATGAATGAAAAACTGTTTTTT. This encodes CASSQDRVMNEKLFF.

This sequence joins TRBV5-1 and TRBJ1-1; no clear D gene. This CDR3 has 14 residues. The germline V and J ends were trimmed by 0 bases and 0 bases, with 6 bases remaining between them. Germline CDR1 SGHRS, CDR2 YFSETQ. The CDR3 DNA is TGCGCCAGCAGCTTGGGCGGGCTGAACACTGAAGCTTTCTTT. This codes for CASSLGGLNTEAFF.

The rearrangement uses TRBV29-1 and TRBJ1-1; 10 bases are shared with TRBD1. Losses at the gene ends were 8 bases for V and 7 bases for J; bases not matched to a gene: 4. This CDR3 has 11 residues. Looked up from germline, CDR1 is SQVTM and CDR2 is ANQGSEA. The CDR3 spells CSIGTGDEAFF. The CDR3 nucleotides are TGCAGCATAGGGACAGGGGATGAAGCTTTCTTT.

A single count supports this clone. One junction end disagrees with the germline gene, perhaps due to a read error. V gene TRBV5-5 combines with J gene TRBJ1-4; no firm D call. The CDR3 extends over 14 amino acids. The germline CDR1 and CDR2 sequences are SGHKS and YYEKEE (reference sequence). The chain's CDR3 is CASTLTRADEKLFF. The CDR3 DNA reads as TGTGCCAGCACCTTGACCCGGGCGGATGAAAAACTGTTTTTT.

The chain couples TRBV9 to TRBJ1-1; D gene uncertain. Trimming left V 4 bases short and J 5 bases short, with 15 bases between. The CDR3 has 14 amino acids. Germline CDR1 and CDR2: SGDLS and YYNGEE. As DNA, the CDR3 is TGTGCCAGCAGCCCGTACGTAAGTCGGACTGAAGCTTTCTTT. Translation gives CASSPYVSRTEAFF.

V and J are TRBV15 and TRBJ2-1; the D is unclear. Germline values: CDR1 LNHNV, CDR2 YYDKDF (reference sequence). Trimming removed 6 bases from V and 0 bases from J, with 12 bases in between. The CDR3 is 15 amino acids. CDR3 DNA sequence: TGTGCCACCAGTATCGTACCGAACTCCTACAATGAGCAGTTCTTC. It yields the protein CATSIVPNSYNEQFF.

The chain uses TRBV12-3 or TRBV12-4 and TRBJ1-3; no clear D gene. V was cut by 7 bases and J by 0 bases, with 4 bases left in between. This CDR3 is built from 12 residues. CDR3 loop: CASTSSGNTIYF. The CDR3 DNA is TGTGCCAGCACCTCCTCTGGAAACACCATATATTTT.

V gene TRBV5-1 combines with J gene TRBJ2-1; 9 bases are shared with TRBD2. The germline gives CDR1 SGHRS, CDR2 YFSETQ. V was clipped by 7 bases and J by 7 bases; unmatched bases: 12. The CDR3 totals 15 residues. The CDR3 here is CASCTGTSRGNEQFF. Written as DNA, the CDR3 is TGCGCCAGCTGTACCGGGACTAGCCGAGGAAATGAGCAGTTCTTC.

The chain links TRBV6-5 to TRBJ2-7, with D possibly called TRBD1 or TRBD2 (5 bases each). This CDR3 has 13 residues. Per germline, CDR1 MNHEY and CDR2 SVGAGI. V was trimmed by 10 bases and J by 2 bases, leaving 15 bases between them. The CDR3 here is CATDRDGAYEQYF. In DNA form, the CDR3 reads TGTGCCACCGACCGGGACGGAGCCTACGAGCAGTACTTC.

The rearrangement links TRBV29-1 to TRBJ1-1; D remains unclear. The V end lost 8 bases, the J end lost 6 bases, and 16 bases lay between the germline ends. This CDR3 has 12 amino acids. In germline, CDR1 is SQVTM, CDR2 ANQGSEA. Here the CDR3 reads CSSNGRISEAFF. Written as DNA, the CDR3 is TGCAGCTCGAATGGCCGCATCTCTGAAGCTTTCTTT.

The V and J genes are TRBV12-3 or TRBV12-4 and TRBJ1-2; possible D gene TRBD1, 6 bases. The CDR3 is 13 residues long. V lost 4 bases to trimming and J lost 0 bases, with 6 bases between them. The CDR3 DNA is TGTGCCAGCAGTTCAGGGGCTAACTATGGCTACACCTTC. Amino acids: CASSSGANYGYTF.

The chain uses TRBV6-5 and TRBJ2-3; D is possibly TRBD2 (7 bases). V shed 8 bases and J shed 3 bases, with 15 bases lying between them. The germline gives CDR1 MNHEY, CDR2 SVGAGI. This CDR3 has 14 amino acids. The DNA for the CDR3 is TGTGCCAGCCTTAGGGGGGGTTCGACAGATACGCAGTATTTT. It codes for CASLRGGSTDTQYF.

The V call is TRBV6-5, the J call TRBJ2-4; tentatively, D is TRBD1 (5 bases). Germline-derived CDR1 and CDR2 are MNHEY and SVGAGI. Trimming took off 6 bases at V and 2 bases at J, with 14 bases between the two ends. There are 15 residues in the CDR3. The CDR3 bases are TGTGCCAGCAGACCAGTGGGGCGATCCAAAAACATTCAGTACTTC. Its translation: CASRPVGRSKNIQYF.